This T cell receptor beta chain originates from a study of human T cells and chemical hapten exposure. Study as a whole: Throughout the approximately 24-week study, diphenylcyclopropenone was applied weekly to the patients' scalps.

This CDR3 contains 20 residues. CDR1 is KGHSH, CDR2 LQKENI, per germline. Germline trimming cut 3 bases from V and 6 bases from J; bases unmatched to any gene: 19. Original processing methods: A per-sample median of 95,638 TCRs was observed, with counts ranging from about 23,224 to 690,600. TCRdb independently ran MiXCR on the RACE reads; one entry per CDR3 protein. TCRdb, not the authors, supplied the V and J calls. The table has 85,000 to 100,000 distinct CDR3 sequences, 25% to 35% seen once. Time point described: patch test 3, about 24 weeks after DPC sensitization. Documented treatment: therapeutic diphenylcyclopropenone sensitization with weekly scalp DPC. Ahead of each patch test application, blood was drawn. This clonotype has a handful of counts.

Material: whole blood, obtained in connection with sensitization to the hapten diphenylcyclopropenone (DPC). This receptor was identified in a man in his forties or fifties with alopecia areata. Some clones in this sample may be carry-over from other donors' samples. This rearrangement joins TRBV18 to TRBJ1-6, with 8 bases that match TRBD1. CDR3 residues: CASSPRRTGPASSSNSPLHF. CDR3 in DNA: TGTGCCAGCTCACCCCGGAGGACAGGGCCTGCCTCCTCGTCTAATTCACCCCTCCACTTT.